The 12 T cell receptor beta chains below were found in one sample sequenced in a study of blood T cells in healthy people across ages. Using a J-beta primer mix together with a sample-barcoded 5' primer, a second PCR was run for roughly 7 to 12 cycles. TCRdb passed the 5' RACE reads through MiXCR, listing each CDR3 protein once. The sample has about 1.8 million distinct CDR3 sequences; roughly 52% are singletons. The sequencing input was blood. These receptors were collected from a woman aged 40-49 years in good health.

The chain uses TRBV15 and TRBJ2-7; D tentatively reads TRBD1 or TRBD2 (5 bases each). The CDR3 is 16 amino acids. CDR1 and CDR2 (germline): LNHNV, YYDKDF (reference sequence). Trimming removed 0 bases from V and 3 bases from J, with 15 bases in between. CDR3 sequence: CATSRDRRVQGYEQYF. In nucleotides, the CDR3 is TGTGCCACCAGCAGAGATAGGCGGGTCCAGGGCTACGAGCAGTACTTC. The whole variable domain, filled in from reference TRBV15 and TRBJ2-7, reads DAMVIQNPRYQVTQFGKPVTLSCSQTLNHNVMYWYQQKSSQAPKLLFHYYDKDFNNEADTPDNFQSRRPNTSFCFLDIRSPGLGDTAMYLCATSRDRRVQGYEQYFGPGTRLTVT.

This clonotype has only a few counts. The chain links TRBV7-3 to TRBJ2-1; 14 positions agree with TRBD2. The CDR3 totals 16 residues. The V and J ends lost 3 bases and 9 bases, in that order; junction bases with no gene match: 7. The germline V gene encodes CDR1 SGHTA and CDR2 FQGTGA. The CDR3 DNA reads TGTGCCAGCAGCTTGGCCGGGACTAGCGGGGGAAGTGAGCAGTTCTTC. It yields the protein CASSLAGTSGGSEQFF.

V usage is TRBV2 and J usage is TRBJ1-2, with 9 nucleotides matching TRBD1. This CDR3 comprises 14 residues. The V segment lost 5 bases and the J segment 3 bases; nucleotides outside the gene matches: 4. Germline V gene sequence: CDR1 SNHLY, CDR2 FYNNEI. The CDR3 loop reads CASSRTGGYYGYTF. The CDR3 nucleotides read TGTGCCAGCAGTCGCACAGGGGGCTACTATGGCTACACCTTC. Looking up the rest from reference TRBV2 and TRBJ1-2 gives the full variable domain: EPEVTQTPSHQVTQMGQEVILRCVPISNHLYFYWYRQILGQKVEFLVSFYNNEISEKSEIFDDQFSVERPDGSNFTLKIRSTKLEDSAMYFCASSRTGGYYGYTFGSGTRLTVV.

The V gene is TRBV15, the J gene TRBJ1-5; tentatively, D is TRBD1 (5 bases). V lost 3 bases and J lost 2, with 11 bases in between. This CDR3 has 15 residues. CDR1 is LNHNV and CDR2 is YYDKDF in the germline V gene (reference sequence). For the CDR3, the DNA is TGTGCCACCAGCAGCCGACCGGGGGGCAATCAGCCCCAGCATTTT. Encoded protein: CATSSRPGGNQPQHF.

This clonotype appeared once. The chain links TRBV27 to TRBJ1-1; D gene ambiguous. Trimming left V 1 base short and J 3 bases short, with 12 bases between. Per germline, CDR1 MNHEY and CDR2 SMNVEV (reference sequence). CDR3 length: 15 residues. CDR3 amino acids: CASSLYSGQYTEAFF. Here the CDR3 DNA reads TGTGCCAGCAGTTTATATAGCGGGCAGTACACTGAAGCTTTCTTT.

This clonotype was seen more than once but under ten times. The chain couples TRBV6-6 to TRBJ2-7; 8 bases agree with TRBD1. Germline V gives CDR1 MNHNY, CDR2 SVGAGI (reference sequence). With V trimmed by 3 bases and J by 1 base, 5 bases remained unmatched. CDR3 length: 15 amino acids. CDR3 amino acids: CASSYQGAGSYEQYF. The CDR3 bases are TGTGCCAGCAGTTATCAGGGGGCTGGGTCCTACGAGCAGTACTTC.

CDR3 bases: TGTGCCAGCAGTTTCCCGGGACTATCTCGGAATCAGCCCCAGCATTTT. Amino acids: CASSFPGLSRNQPQHF. The chain uses TRBV28 and TRBJ1-5; the D gene is possibly TRBD1 (5 bases). CDR1 MDHEN and CDR2 SYDVKM come from the germline V gene. The CDR3 sequence is 16 residues long. V lost 3 bases and J lost 4, with 16 bases in between.

The V gene is TRBV12-3 or TRBV12-4, the J gene TRBJ1-2; perhaps TRBD1 as D (6 bases). The CDR3 sequence is 15 residues long. V shed 6 bases and J shed 1 base, with 15 bases lying between them. CDR3 loop: CASRPTGRGNYGYTF. The CDR3 nucleotides are TGTGCCAGCAGGCCAACAGGGCGGGGTAACTATGGCTACACCTTC.

This clonotype was counted a few times. Here the CDR3 DNA reads TGTGCCAGCAGTTACTCGGTGGGCACAGGGGTATGGGATGAAAAACTGTTTTTT. This codes for CASSYSVGTGVWDEKLFF. The V call is TRBV6-5, the J call TRBJ1-4, with 7 positions matching TRBD1. Germline-derived CDR1 and CDR2 are MNHEY and SVGAGI. There are 18 residues in the CDR3. V shed 0 bases and J 6 bases; nucleotides not matched to a gene: 13.

The rearrangement joins TRBV9 to TRBJ2-5; D is undetermined. The ends were cut back, 5 bases at V and 0 bases at J, with 14 bases in the middle. The CDR3 is made up of 15 amino acids. Germline-derived CDR1 and CDR2 are SGDLS and YYNGEE. The CDR3 here is CASSDRYGNQETQYF. The CDR3 nucleotides read TGTGCCAGCAGTGATAGGTACGGCAACCAAGAGACCCAGTACTTC.

This chain links TRBV6-2 or TRBV6-3 with TRBJ1-1, with TRBD1 matching 9 bases. Trimming took 6 bases from V and 1 from J; bases not matched to a gene: 6. Germline values: CDR1 MNHEY, CDR2 SVGEGT. There are 15 residues in the CDR3. The CDR3, as DNA: TGTGCCAGCAGGAGAGGGACAGGGCCGAACACTGAAGCTTTCTTT. The encoded protein is CASRRGTGPNTEAFF.

The rearrangement links TRBV4-3 to TRBJ2-3; weak D call: TRBD1 (6 bases). The CDR3 consists of 14 residues. V was clipped by 0 bases and J by 5 bases, with 9 bases between them. Germline V gene data show CDR1 as LGHNA and CDR2 as YSLEER. The CDR3 loop reads CASSQEGARDTQYF. As DNA, the CDR3 is TGCGCCAGCAGCCAAGAGGGGGCCAGAGATACGCAGTATTTT.